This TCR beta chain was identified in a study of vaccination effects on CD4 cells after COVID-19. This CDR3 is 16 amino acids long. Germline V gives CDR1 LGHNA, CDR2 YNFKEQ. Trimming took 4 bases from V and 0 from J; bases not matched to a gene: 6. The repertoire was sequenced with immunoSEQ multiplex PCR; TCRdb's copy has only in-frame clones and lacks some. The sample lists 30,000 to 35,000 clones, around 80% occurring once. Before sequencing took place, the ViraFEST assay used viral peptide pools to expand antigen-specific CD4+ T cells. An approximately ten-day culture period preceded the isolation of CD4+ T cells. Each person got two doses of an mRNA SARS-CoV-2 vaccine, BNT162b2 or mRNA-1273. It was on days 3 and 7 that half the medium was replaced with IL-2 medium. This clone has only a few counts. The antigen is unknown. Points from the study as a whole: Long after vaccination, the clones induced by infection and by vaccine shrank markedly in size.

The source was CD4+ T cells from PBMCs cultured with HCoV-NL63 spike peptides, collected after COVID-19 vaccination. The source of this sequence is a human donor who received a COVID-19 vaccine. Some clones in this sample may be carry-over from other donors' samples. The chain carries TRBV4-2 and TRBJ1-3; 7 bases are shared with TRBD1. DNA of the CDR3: TGTGCCAGCAGCCGAGAGACAGGGTTCTCTGGAAACACCATATATTTT. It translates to CASSRETGFSGNTIYF.